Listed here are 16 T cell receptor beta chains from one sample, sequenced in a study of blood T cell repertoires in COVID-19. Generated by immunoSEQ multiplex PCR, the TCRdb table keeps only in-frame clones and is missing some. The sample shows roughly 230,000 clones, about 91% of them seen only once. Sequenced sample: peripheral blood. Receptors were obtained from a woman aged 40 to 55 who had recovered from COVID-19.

The CDR3 sequence: CASGDRGQEQYV. CDR3 nucleotides: TGTGCCAGCGGGGACAGGGGGCAGGAGCAGTACGTC. V gene TRBV6-5 combines with J gene TRBJ2-7, with 12 bases aligning to TRBD1. The CDR3 consists of 12 residues. With 8 bases clipped from V and 7 bases from J, the junction kept 3 bases outside the gene matches. Germline lookup yields CDR1 MNHEY and CDR2 SVGAGI.

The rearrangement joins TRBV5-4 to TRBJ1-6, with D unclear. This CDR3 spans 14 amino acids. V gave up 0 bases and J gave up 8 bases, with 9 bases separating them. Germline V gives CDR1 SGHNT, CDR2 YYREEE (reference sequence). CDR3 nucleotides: TGTGCCAGCAGCTTGGGTAGACTTTATTCACCCCTCCACTTT. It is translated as CASSLGRLYSPLHF.

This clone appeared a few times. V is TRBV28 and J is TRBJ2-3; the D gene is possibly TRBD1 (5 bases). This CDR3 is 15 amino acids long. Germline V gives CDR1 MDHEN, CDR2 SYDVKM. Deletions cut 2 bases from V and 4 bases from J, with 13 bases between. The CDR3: CASSLHQTGPDTQYF. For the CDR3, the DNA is TGTGCCAGCAGTTTACATCAAACAGGCCCAGATACGCAGTATTTT.

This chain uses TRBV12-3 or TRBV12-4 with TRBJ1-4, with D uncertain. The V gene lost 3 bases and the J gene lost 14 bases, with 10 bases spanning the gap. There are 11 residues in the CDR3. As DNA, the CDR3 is TGTGCCAGCAGTTTCGGGATACGGCTGTTTTTT. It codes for CASSFGIRLFF.

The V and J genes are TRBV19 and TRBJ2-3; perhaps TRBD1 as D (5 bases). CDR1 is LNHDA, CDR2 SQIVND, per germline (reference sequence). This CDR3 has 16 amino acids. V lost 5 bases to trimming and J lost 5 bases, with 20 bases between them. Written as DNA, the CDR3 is TGTGCCAGTAGTCATAGTGCTGCAGGGTGGTTAGATACGCAGTATTTT. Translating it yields CASSHSAAGWLDTQYF. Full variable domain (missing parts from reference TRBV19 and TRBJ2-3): DGGITQSPKYLFRKEGQNVTLSCEQNLNHDAMYWYRQDPGQGLRLIYYSQIVNDFQKGDIAEGYSVSREKKESFPLTVTSAQKNPTAFYLCASSHSAAGWLDTQYFGPGTRLTVL.

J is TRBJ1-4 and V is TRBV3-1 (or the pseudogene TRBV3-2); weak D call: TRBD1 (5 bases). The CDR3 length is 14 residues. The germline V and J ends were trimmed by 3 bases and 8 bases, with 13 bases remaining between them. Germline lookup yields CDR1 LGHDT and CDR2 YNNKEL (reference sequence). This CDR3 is CASSQGGNKEKLFF. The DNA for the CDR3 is TGTGCCAGCAGCCAGGGGGGGAACAAGGAAAAACTGTTTTTT.

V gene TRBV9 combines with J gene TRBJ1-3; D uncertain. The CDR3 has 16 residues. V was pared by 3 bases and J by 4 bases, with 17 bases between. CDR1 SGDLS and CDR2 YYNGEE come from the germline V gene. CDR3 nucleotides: TGTGCCAGCAGCGCCGTTTCGGGTGATTTAGGAAACACCATATATTTT. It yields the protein CASSAVSGDLGNTIYF.

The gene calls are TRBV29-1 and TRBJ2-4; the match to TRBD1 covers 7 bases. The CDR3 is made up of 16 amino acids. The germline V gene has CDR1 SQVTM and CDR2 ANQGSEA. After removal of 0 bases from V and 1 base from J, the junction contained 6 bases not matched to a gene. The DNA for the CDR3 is TGCAGCGTTGAAGACCGGACAGGAGTGGCCAAAAACATTCAGTACTTC. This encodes CSVEDRTGVAKNIQYF.

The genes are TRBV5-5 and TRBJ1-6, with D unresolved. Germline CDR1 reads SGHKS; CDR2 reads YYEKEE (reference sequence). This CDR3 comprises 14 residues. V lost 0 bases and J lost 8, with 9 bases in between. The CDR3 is CASSLGGGYSPLHF. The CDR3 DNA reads TGTGCCAGCAGCTTGGGAGGCGGATATTCACCCCTCCACTTT.

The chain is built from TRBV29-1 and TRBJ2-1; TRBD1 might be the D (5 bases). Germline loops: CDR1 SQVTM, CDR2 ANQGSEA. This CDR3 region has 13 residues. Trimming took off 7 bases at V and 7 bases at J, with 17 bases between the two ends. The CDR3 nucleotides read TGCAGCGCAATAGGGGTTTTGGGAAATGAGCAGTTCTTC. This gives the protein CSAIGVLGNEQFF.

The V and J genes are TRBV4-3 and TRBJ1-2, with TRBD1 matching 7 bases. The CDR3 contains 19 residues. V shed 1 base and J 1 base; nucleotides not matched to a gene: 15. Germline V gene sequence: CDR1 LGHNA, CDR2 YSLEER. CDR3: CASSQGQGSRGDLNYGYTF. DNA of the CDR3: TGCGCCAGCAGCCAAGGCCAAGGGAGCAGGGGGGATCTTAACTATGGCTACACCTTC.

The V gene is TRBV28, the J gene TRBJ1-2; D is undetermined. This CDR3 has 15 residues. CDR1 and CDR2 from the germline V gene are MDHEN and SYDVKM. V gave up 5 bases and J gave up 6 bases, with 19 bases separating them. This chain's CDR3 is CASSPYTSGVNGYTF. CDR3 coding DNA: TGTGCCAGCAGTCCCTACACGTCGGGAGTAAATGGCTACACCTTC.

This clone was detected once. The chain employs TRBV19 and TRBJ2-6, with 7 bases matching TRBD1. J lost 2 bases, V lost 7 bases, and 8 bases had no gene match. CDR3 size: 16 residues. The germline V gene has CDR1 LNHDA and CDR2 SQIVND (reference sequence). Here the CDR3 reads CASTRQGRTGANVLTF. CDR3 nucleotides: TGTGCCAGTACAAGACAGGGAAGAACTGGGGCCAACGTCCTGACTTTC.

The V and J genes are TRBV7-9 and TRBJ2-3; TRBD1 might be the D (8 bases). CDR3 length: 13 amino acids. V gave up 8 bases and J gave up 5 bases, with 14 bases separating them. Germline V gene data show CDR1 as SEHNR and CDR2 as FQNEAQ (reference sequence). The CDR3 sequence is CASVDREGDTQYF. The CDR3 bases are TGTGCCAGCGTGGACAGGGAGGGAGATACGCAGTATTTT.

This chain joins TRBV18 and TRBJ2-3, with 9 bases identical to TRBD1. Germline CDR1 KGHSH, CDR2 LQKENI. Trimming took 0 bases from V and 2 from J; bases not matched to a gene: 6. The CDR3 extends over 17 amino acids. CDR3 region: CASSPPVGQGPTDTQYF. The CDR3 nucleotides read TGTGCCAGCTCACCACCGGTTGGACAGGGGCCCACAGATACGCAGTATTTT.

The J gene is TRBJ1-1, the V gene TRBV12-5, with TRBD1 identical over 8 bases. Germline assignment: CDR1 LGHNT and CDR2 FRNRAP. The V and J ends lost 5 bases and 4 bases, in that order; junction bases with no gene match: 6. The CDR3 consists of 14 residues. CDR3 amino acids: CASGLGQGLTEAFF. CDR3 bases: TGTGCTAGTGGTCTCGGACAGGGCCTCACTGAAGCTTTCTTT.